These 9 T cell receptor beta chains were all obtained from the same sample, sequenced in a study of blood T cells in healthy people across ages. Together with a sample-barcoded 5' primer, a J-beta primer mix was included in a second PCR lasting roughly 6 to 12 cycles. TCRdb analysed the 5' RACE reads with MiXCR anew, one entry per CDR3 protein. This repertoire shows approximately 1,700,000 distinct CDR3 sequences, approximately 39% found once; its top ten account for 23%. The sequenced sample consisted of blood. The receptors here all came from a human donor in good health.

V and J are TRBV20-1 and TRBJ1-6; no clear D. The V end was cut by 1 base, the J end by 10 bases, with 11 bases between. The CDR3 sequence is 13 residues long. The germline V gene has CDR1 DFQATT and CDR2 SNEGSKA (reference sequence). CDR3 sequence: CSARGRSGSPLHF. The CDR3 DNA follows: TGCAGTGCTAGAGGCCGTAGTGGCTCACCCCTCCACTTT.

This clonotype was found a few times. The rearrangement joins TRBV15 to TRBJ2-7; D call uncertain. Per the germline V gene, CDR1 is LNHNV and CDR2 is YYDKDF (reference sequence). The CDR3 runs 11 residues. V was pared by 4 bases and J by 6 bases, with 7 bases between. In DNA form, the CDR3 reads TGTGCCACCAGCATCGGGTTCGAGCAGTACTTC. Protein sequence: CATSIGFEQYF.

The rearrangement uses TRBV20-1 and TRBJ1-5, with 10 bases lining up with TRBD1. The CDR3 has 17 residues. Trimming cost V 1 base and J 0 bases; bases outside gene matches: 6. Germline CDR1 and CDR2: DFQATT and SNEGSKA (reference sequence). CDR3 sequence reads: CSARGQGARFSNQPQHF. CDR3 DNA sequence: TGCAGTGCTAGAGGACAGGGGGCGAGATTTAGCAATCAGCCCCAGCATTTT.

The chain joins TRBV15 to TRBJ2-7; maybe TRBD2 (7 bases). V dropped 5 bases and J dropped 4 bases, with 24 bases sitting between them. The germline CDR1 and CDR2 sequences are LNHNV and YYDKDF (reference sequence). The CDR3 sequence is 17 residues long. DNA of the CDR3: TGTGCCACCAGCCCGATCCGGGGGGCCGCCCCCCTATACGAGCAGTACTTC. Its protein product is CATSPIRGAAPLYEQYF. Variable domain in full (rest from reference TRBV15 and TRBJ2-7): DAMVIQNPRYQVTQFGKPVTLSCSQTLNHNVMYWYQQKSSQAPKLLFHYYDKDFNNEADTPDNFQSRRPNTSFCFLDIRSPGLGDTAMYLCATSPIRGAAPLYEQYFGPGTRLTVT.

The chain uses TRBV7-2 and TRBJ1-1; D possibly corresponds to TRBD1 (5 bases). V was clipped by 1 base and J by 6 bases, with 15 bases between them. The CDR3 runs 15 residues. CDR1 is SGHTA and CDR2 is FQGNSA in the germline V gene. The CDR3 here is CASSLGVGEMAEAFF. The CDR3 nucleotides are TGTGCCAGCAGCTTAGGGGTAGGGGAAATGGCTGAAGCTTTCTTT. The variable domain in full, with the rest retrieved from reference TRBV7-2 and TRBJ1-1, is GAGVSQSPSNKVTEKGKDVELRCDPISGHTALYWYRQSLGQGLEFLIYFQGNSAPDKSGLPSDRFSAERTGGSVSTLTIQRTQQEDSAVYLCASSLGVGEMAEAFFGQGTRLTVV.

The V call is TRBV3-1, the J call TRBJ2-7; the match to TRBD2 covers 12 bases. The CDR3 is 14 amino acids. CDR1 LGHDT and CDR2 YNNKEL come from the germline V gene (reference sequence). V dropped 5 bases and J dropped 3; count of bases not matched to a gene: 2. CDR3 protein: CASSTSGGYYEQYF. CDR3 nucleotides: TGTGCCAGCAGCACTAGCGGGGGGTACTACGAGCAGTACTTC.

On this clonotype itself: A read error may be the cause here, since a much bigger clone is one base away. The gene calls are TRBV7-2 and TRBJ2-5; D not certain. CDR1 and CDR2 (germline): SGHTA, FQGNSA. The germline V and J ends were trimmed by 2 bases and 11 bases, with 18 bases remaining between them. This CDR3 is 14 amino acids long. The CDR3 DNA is TGTGCCAGCAGCTTATCAGTATCTACCTACAAGCAGTACTTC. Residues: CASSLSVSTYKQYF.

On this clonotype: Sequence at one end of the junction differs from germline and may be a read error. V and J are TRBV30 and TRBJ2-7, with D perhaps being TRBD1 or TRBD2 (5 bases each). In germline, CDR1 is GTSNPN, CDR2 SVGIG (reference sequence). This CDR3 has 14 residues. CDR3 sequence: CAWSVLAGSYGQYF. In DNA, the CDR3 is TGTGCCTGGAGTGTACTCGCAGGGAGCTACGGGCAGTACTTC.

This chain's CDR3 is CASSEQSGGTGELFF. The CDR3 DNA follows: TGTGCCAGCAGTGAACAGTCGGGCGGGACTGGGGAGCTGTTTTTT. The chain employs TRBV6-4 and TRBJ2-2; D is perhaps TRBD2 (6 bases). Trimming removed 3 bases from V and 8 bases from J, with 16 bases in between. The length of the CDR3 is 15 residues. In germline, CDR1 is MRHNA, CDR2 SNTAGT.